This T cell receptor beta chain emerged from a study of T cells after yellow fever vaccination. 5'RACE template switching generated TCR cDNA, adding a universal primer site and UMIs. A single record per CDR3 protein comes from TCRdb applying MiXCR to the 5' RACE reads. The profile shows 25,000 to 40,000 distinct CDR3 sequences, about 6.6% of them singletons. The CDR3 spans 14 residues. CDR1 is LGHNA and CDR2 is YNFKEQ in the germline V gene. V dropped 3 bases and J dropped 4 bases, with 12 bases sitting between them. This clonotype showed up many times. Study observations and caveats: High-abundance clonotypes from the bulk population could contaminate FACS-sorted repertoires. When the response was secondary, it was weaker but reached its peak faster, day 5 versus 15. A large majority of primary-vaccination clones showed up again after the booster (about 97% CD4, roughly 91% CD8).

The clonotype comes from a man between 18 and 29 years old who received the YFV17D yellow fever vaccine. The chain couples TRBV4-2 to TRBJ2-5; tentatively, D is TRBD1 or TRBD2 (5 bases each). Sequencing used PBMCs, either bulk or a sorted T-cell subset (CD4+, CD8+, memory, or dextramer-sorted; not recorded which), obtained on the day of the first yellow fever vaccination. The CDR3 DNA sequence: TGTGCCAGCAGCCAGGGGGACGTTTTAGAGACCCAGTACTTC. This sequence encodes CASSQGDVLETQYF.